This T cell receptor (beta chain) is drawn from a study of T cells expressing NK-cell markers. Study-wide context: Repertoires of TCR beta were obtained from T cells sorted as CD3+CD56+NKG2C+, CD3+CD56+NKG2C- and CD3+CD56-NKG2C+. The sequencing cohort of eight donors included seven HCMV-seropositive individuals and one seronegative individual. Study-wide findings and caveats: In 5 or 6 donors, dominant CD3+CD56+NKG2C+ clonotypes ranked among the top 10 CD8+ clonotypes.

UMI-tagged 5'RACE template switching yielded the TCR beta cDNA. Reanalyzing the 5' RACE reads, TCRdb keeps one entry per CDR3 protein, without DNA. This table holds some 280,000 distinct CDR3 sequences. For this clonotype: Its target is not known.

The germline V gene has CDR1 SEHNR and CDR2 FQNEAQ (reference sequence). The CDR3 covers 15 residues. The origin of this receptor is a man between 18 and 29 years old in good health. Sequencing was carried out using blood T cells: a sorted CD56 or NKG2C T cell subset, CD4+ or CD8+ T cells, or bulk PBMC T cells (not recorded which). V is TRBV7-9 and J is TRBJ1-4; TCRdb calls TRBD1, which cannot be checked without DNA. The CDR3 reads CASSPRGRLWEKLFF.